This entry concerns a single TCR beta chain. CDR3 length equals 13 residues. V lost 1 base and J lost 8, with 8 bases in between. CDR1 and CDR2 from the germline V gene are SNHLY and FYNNEI. The sample originates from a study of shared clonotypes between healthy human individuals. The assay was immunoSEQ multiplex PCR, and TCRdb's table has in-frame clones only and misses some. Of about a million clones listed, under 80% were seen once; the top ten hold about 1.4%. The V gene is TRBV2, the J gene TRBJ1-4; no definite D call. This clonotype was obtained from a man aged 18 to 35 in good health. Input material: memory CD4+ T cells sorted from blood. The subset: CD45RA-negative fraction. CDR3 region: CASSEEIREKLFF. The CDR3 DNA reads as TGTGCCAGCAGTGAAGAGATACGGGAAAAACTGTTTTTT.